A single sample gave rise to the 26 T cell receptor beta chains below, sequenced in a study of OX40 agonist ivuxolimab in advanced cancers. Using immunoSEQ multiplex PCR, the repertoire was profiled, and TCRdb retains in-frame clones only, with some absent. This sample has some 94,000 clones, with 80% to 95% found just once. The specimen was CD4+ or CD8+ T cells sorted from blood, collected in a trial of the OX40 agonist ivuxolimab. The receptors come from an adult with an advanced solid tumor such as melanoma, head and neck, liver or kidney cancer.

The chain has TRBV5-6 and TRBJ2-1; no reliable D call. This CDR3 region has 18 residues. Germline CDR1 and CDR2: SGHDT and YYEEEE. Trimming cost V 0 bases and J 0 bases, with 16 bases left between them. The CDR3 coding sequence is TGTGCCAGCAGCTTGGAGTCCGTGGCCGTAAGCTCCTACAATGAGCAGTTCTTC. Protein sequence: CASSLESVAVSSYNEQFF.

The chain couples TRBV4-1 to TRBJ1-1; possible D gene TRBD1, 5 bases. Per germline, CDR1 MGHRA and CDR2 YSYEKL. V lost 4 bases to trimming and J lost 1 base, with 19 bases between them. The CDR3 covers 17 residues. The CDR3 loop reads CASSLVLGDQANTEAFF. The CDR3 DNA follows: TGCGCCAGCAGCCTAGTTCTGGGGGATCAGGCGAACACTGAAGCTTTCTTT.

The count of this clone is one. V and J are TRBV13 and TRBJ1-4, with TRBD1 matching over 9 bases. Germline lookup yields CDR1 PRHDT and CDR2 FYEKMQ (reference sequence). The J segment lost 7 bases and the V segment lost 5 bases, leaving 11 bases of the junction unmatched. This CDR3 has 16 amino acids. DNA for the CDR3: TGTGCCAGCAGCCACTCTCGACAGGGGGAAGGTGAAAAACTGTTTTTT. Translated, it gives CASSHSRQGEGEKLFF. Drawing the rest from reference TRBV13 and TRBJ1-4, the complete variable domain is AAGVIQSPRHLIKEKRETATLKCYPIPRHDTVYWYQQGPGQDPQFLISFYEKMQSDKGSIPDRFSAQQFSDYHSELNMSSLELGDSALYFCASSHSRQGEGEKLFFGSGTQLSVL.

The V and J genes are TRBV7-9 and TRBJ1-5; D is uncertain. The CDR3 is 12 residues long. The germline CDR1 and CDR2 sequences are SEHNR and FQNEAQ (reference sequence). The V end lost 1 base, the J end lost 10 bases, and 8 bases lay between the germline ends. The CDR3 DNA sequence: TGTGCCAGCAGCTTAGATCCTGGACCCCAGCATTTT. Translating gives CASSLDPGPQHF.

This sequence joins TRBV27 and TRBJ2-3; 9 nucleotides line up with TRBD2. The CDR3 sequence is 13 residues long. After removal of 4 bases from V and 6 bases from J, the junction contained 2 bases not matched to a gene. Germline V lookup: CDR1 MNHEY, CDR2 SMNVEV (reference sequence). CDR3 in amino acids: CASSSLAGDTQYF. As DNA, the CDR3 is TGTGCCAGCAGTTCTCTAGCGGGGGATACGCAGTATTTT.

This clone was recorded only once. The chain recombines TRBV5-6 with TRBJ2-1; D remains ambiguous. With 2 bases removed from V and 6 bases from J, the gap between germline ends came to 6 bases. The CDR3 sequence is 12 residues long. The germline V gene encodes CDR1 SGHDT and CDR2 YYEEEE. The CDR3 bases are TGTGCCAGCAGCTTTTGGGGCAATGAGCAGTTCTTC. This sequence encodes CASSFWGNEQFF.

The chain is built from TRBV6-6 and TRBJ1-2; D is ambiguous. Trimming pared 5 bases from V and 5 bases from J, leaving 12 bases between. CDR3 length equals 13 residues. Germline CDR1 and CDR2: MNHNY and SVGAGI (reference sequence). The CDR3 spells CASSMTPGYGYTF. CDR3 coding DNA: TGTGCCAGCAGTATGACTCCGGGGTATGGCTACACCTTC.

The gene calls are TRBV15 and TRBJ1-3, with D uncertain. V was pared by 10 bases and J by 3 bases, with 13 bases between. This CDR3 contains 13 residues. Germline V gives CDR1 LNHNV, CDR2 YYDKDF (reference sequence). CDR3 bases: TGTGCCATTTCCCAATGGTATGGAAACACCATATATTTT. Its protein is CAISQWYGNTIYF.

DNA of the CDR3: TGTGCCAGCAGCTTAGAGGGCAGGGTCAACTATGGCTACACCTTC. It is translated as CASSLEGRVNYGYTF. The chain has TRBV7-6 and TRBJ1-2, with D tentatively TRBD1 (5 bases). Germline CDR1 SGHVS, CDR2 FNYEAQ. Trimming cost V 1 base and J 2 bases, with 11 bases left between them. The CDR3 loop spans 15 amino acids.

V usage is TRBV9 and J usage is TRBJ2-1, with 13 bases that match TRBD2. V shed 4 bases, J shed 6 bases, and the junction held 7 bases outside the gene matches. This CDR3 has 16 amino acids. The germline CDR1 and CDR2 sequences are SGDLS and YYNGEE. The CDR3 spells CASSPPLAGGPNEQFF. DNA for the CDR3: TGTGCCAGCAGCCCCCCACTAGCGGGGGGGCCCAATGAGCAGTTCTTC.

The rearrangement joins TRBV27 to TRBJ2-3, with TRBD2 matching over 13 bases. J lost 6 bases, V lost 8 bases, and 5 bases had no gene match. The CDR3 sequence is 14 residues long. CDR1 MNHEY and CDR2 SMNVEV come from the germline V gene (reference sequence). The CDR3 is CASAGTSGTDTQYF. The CDR3 coding sequence is TGTGCCAGCGCGGGGACTAGCGGGACCGATACGCAGTATTTT.

The V and J genes are TRBV27 and TRBJ2-1; TRBD2 matches at 9 bases. This CDR3 spans 16 amino acids. V lost 6 bases to trimming and J lost 0 bases; unmatched junction nucleotides: 6. Germline CDR1 reads MNHEY; CDR2 reads SMNVEV (reference sequence). In DNA, the CDR3 is TGTGCCAGCAGAACCCTTAGCGGGAGCTCCTACAATGAGCAGTTCTTC. Protein: CASRTLSGSSYNEQFF.

The sample holds a few counts of this clone. This chain uses TRBV19 with TRBJ2-1; 8 nucleotides agree with TRBD2. There are 15 residues in the CDR3. After removal of 6 bases from V and 6 bases from J, the junction contained 10 bases not matched to a gene. Germline CDR1 and CDR2: LNHDA and SQIVND (reference sequence). The DNA for the CDR3 is TGTGCCAGTAGCAAAAGCGGGAGCCCCGCCAATGAGCAGTTCTTC. Translation gives CASSKSGSPANEQFF.

Concerning this clone itself: At one end, the junction sequence differs from germline, possibly due to a read error. The chain uses TRBV11-2 and TRBJ2-1; D is unresolved. The V gene's germline CDR1 is SGHAT and CDR2 FQNNGV. The CDR3 contains 12 residues. The CDR3 region is CASSLGSHSGLF. The CDR3 DNA follows: TGTGCCAGCAGCTTAGGGTCGCATAGTGGGCTCTTC.

The chain couples TRBV6-1 to TRBJ1-1; D possibly corresponds to TRBD1 (5 bases). This CDR3 is built from 12 residues. V gave up 4 bases and J gave up 4 bases, with 7 bases separating them. The germline V gene encodes CDR1 MNHNS and CDR2 SASEGT. CDR3 bases: TGTGCCAGCAGTGTACAGGTCACTGAAGCTTTCTTT. Protein product: CASSVQVTEAFF.

V and J are TRBV4-2 and TRBJ2-5, with 12 bases aligning to TRBD2. Germline trimming cut 3 bases from V and 9 bases from J; bases unmatched to any gene: 11. The germline V gene encodes CDR1 LGHNA and CDR2 YNFKEQ. This CDR3 region has 16 residues. CDR3 amino acids: CASSHELAGGIGAQYF. The CDR3 nucleotides are TGTGCCAGCAGCCACGAGCTAGCGGGGGGGATCGGGGCCCAGTACTTC.

This sequence joins TRBV25-1 and TRBJ1-1; D is uncertain. CDR3 size: 13 residues. Germline values: CDR1 MGHDK, CDR2 SYGVNS. Deletions cut 5 bases from V and 0 bases from J, with 7 bases between. The CDR3 DNA reads TGTGCCAGCAGTAAACAGCTGAACACTGAAGCTTTCTTT. Residues: CASSKQLNTEAFF.

This chain uses TRBV29-1 with TRBJ2-7; possible D gene TRBD1, 6 bases. The CDR3 spans 16 residues. CDR1 is SQVTM, CDR2 ANQGSEA, per germline. The V end was cut by 0 bases, the J end by 0 bases, with 15 bases between. CDR3 region: CSVEENREGTSYEQYF. The DNA for the CDR3 is TGCAGCGTTGAAGAGAACAGGGAAGGGACCTCCTACGAGCAGTACTTC.

This clone was recorded only once. V usage is TRBV19 and J usage is TRBJ2-7, with 12 bases that match TRBD2. V lost 6 bases, J lost 4 bases, and 4 bases stayed unmatched. This CDR3 has 14 amino acids. Germline CDR1 and CDR2: LNHDA and SQIVND (reference sequence). The DNA for the CDR3 is TGTGCCAGTAGGCTGACTAGCGGGAGTTACGAGCAGTACTTC. Translation: CASRLTSGSYEQYF.

The DNA for the CDR3 is TGTGCCAGTGACGATGGGGACCTCAATCAGCCCCAGCATTTT. Its translation is CASDDGDLNQPQHF. V and J are TRBV19 and TRBJ1-5; D possibly corresponds to TRBD1 (5 bases). Germline V gives CDR1 LNHDA, CDR2 SQIVND (reference sequence). The CDR3 spans 14 residues. V lost 8 bases and J lost 3, with 14 bases in between. Full variable domain (outside the CDR3, taken from reference TRBV19 and TRBJ1-5): DGGITQSPKYLFRKEGQNVTLSCEQNLNHDAMYWYRQDPGQGLRLIYYSQIVNDFQKGDIAEGYSVSREKKESFPLTVTSAQKNPTAFYLCASDDGDLNQPQHFGDGTRLSIL.

The genes are TRBV6-6 and TRBJ1-2, with unresolved D. Germline V gene data show CDR1 as MNHNY and CDR2 as SVGAGI (reference sequence). Trimming shortened V by 2 bases and J by 5 bases, and 12 bases separated the two germline ends. The CDR3 totals 14 residues. The CDR3 region is CASSYADQKYGYTF. Here the CDR3 DNA reads TGTGCCAGCAGTTACGCCGATCAGAAATATGGCTACACCTTC.

This rearrangement joins TRBV27 to TRBJ2-5; 7 bases are shared with TRBD1. The CDR3 is made up of 15 amino acids. Germline assignment: CDR1 MNHEY and CDR2 SMNVEV (reference sequence). J lost 5 bases, V lost 6 bases, and 12 bases had no gene match. In DNA, the CDR3 is TGTGCCAGCAGCCCAGAAAGACAGGGTGGGGAGACCCAGTACTTC. It is translated as CASSPERQGGETQYF.

The chain links TRBV6-8 to TRBJ2-2, with 8 bases aligning to TRBD1. This CDR3 region has 17 residues. V lost 2 bases to trimming and J lost 0 bases; unmatched junction nucleotides: 5. Germline lookup yields CDR1 MNHGY and CDR2 SAAAGT. The CDR3 nucleotides are TGTGCCAGCAGTTACGATAGGACAGGGTCGAACACCGGGGAGCTGTTTTTT. Residues: CASSYDRTGSNTGELFF.

This chain joins TRBV19 and TRBJ2-7, with unresolved D. The CDR3 runs 14 residues. The V and J ends lost 5 bases and 2 bases respectively, with 13 bases between them. Germline-derived CDR1 and CDR2 are LNHDA and SQIVND (reference sequence). Here the CDR3 DNA reads TGTGCCAGTAGTCCCCTCGCGGATACCTACGAGCAGTACTTC. This translates into CASSPLADTYEQYF.

This clone has more than one count but fewer than ten. CDR3 residues: CASSKERDRAGNTEAFF. The CDR3 region has the DNA TGTGCCAGCAGCAAAGAGCGGGACAGGGCTGGGAACACTGAAGCTTTCTTT. The chain links TRBV21-1 to TRBJ1-1; TRBD1, as called in the table, went unchecked against the DNA. TRBV21-1 is described as a pseudogene. This CDR3 is 17 amino acids long.

CDR3: CASSLLETSGSYEQYF. The CDR3 region has the DNA TGTGCCAGCAGTTTACTGGAGACTAGCGGTTCCTACGAGCAGTACTTC. The chain recombines TRBV28 with TRBJ2-7, with TRBD2 matching 9 bases. Germline-derived CDR1 and CDR2 are MDHEN and SYDVKM. The CDR3 loop spans 16 amino acids. V lost 2 bases and J lost 1; bases outside the gene matches: 6. Full variable domain (remainder filled in from reference TRBV28 and TRBJ2-7): DVKVTQSSRYLVKRTGEKVFLECVQDMDHENMFWYRQDPGLGLRLIYFSYDVKMKEKGDIPEGYSVSREKKERFSLILESASTNQTSMYLCASSLLETSGSYEQYFGPGTRLTVT.